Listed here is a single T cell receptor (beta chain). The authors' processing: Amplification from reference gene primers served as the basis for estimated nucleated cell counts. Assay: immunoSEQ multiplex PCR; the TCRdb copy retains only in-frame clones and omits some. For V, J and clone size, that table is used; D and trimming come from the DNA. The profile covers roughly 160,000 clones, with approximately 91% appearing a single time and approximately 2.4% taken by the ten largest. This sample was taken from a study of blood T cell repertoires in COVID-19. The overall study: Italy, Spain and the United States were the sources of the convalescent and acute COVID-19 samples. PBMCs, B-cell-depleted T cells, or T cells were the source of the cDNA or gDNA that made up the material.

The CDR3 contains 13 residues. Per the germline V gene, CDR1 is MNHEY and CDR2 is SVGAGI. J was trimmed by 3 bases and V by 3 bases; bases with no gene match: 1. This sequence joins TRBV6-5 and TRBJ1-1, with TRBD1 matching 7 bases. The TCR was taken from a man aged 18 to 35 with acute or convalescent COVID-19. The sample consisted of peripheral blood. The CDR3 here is CASSYTGDTEAFF. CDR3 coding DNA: TGTGCCAGCAGTTATACAGGGGACACTGAAGCTTTCTTT.